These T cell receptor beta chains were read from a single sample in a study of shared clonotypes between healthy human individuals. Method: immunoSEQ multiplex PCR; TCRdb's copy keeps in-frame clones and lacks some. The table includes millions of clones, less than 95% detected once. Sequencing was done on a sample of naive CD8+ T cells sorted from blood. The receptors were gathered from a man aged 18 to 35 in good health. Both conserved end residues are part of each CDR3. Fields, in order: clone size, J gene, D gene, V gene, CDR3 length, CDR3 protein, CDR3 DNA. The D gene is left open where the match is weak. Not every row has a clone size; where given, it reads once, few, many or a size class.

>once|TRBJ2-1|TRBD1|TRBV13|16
CASSLVTLTGYNEQFF
TGTGCCAGCAGCTTAGTAACCCTGACAGGGTACAATGAGCAGTTCTTC
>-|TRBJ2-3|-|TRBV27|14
CASSPSGIADTQYF
TGTGCCAGCAGTCCATCGGGAATCGCGGATACGCAGTATTTT
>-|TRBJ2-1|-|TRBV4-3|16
CASSQDGWGHDNEQFF
TGCGCCAGCAGCCAAGATGGCTGGGGGCACGACAATGAGCAGTTCTTC
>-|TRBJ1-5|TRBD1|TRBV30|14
CAWSGGQGIQPQHF
TGTGCCTGGAGTGGGGGACAGGGAATTCAGCCCCAGCATTTT
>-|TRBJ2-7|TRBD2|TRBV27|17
CASGLAGGVGPFYEQYF
TGTGCCAGTGGACTAGCGGGGGGTGTGGGGCCCTTCTACGAGCAGTACTTC
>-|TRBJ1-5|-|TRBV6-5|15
CASSIGPASNQPQHF
TGTGCCAGCAGCATTGGGCCCGCTAGCAATCAGCCCCAGCATTTT
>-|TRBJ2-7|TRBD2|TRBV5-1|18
CASSLDAAGGLIFDEQYF
TGCGCCAGCAGCTTGGATGCAGCGGGGGGCCTTATATTTGACGAGCAGTACTTC
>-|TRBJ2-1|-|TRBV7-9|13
CASSFPSYNEQFF
TGTGCCAGCAGCTTCCCCTCCTACAATGAGCAGTTCTTC
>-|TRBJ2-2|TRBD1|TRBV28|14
CASSPDRATGELFF
TGTGCCAGCAGCCCCGACAGGGCCACCGGGGAGCTGTTTTTT
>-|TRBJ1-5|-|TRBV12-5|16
CASGPRNSYSNQPQHF
TGTGCTAGTGGTCCCCGGAACAGCTATAGCAATCAGCCCCAGCATTTT
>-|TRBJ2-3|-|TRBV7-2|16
CASSSPSDYLTDTQYF
TGTGCCAGCAGCTCGCCCTCGGACTACCTTACAGATACGCAGTATTTT
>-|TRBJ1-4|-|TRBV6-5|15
CASSYGGALNEKLFF
TGTGCCAGCAGTTACGGGGGGGCGCTGAATGAAAAACTGTTTTTT
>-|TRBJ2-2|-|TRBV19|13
CASSGVNTGELFF
TGTGCCAGTAGCGGGGTGAACACCGGGGAGCTGTTTTTT
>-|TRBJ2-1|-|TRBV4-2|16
CASSPRTVSSYNEQFF
TGTGCCAGCAGCCCAAGGACGGTGAGCTCCTACAATGAGCAGTTCTTC
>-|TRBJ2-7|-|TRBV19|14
CASSTWDNTYEQYF
TGTGCCAGTAGTACGTGGGACAACACCTACGAGCAGTACTTC
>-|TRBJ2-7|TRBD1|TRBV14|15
CASSQKWDRDGEQYF
TGTGCCAGCAGCCAAAAATGGGACAGGGATGGCGAGCAGTACTTC
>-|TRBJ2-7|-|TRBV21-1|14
CASSPALSSYEQYF
TGTGCCAGCAGCCCAGCTTTATCCTCCTACGAGCAGTACTTC
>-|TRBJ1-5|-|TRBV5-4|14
CASSFWGGNQPQHF
TGTGCCAGCAGCTTTTGGGGGGGCAATCAGCCCCAGCATTTT
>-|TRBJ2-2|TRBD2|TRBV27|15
CASSLLAGGTGELFF
TGTGCCAGCAGTTTATTGGCCGGGGGGACCGGGGAGCTGTTTTTT
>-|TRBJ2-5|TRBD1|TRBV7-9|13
CASSLDREETQYF
TGTGCCAGCAGCCTGGACAGGGAAGAGACCCAGTACTTC
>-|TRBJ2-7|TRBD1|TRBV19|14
CASSPWTGDYEQYF
TGTGCCAGTAGTCCTTGGACAGGAGACTACGAGCAGTACTTC
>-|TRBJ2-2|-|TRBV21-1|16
CASSKARTGVAGELFF
TGTGCCAGCAGCAAGGCCCGGACAGGGGTCGCCGGGGAGCTGTTTTTT
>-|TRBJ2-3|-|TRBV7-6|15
CASSLEGGFTDTQYF
TGTGCCAGCAGCTTAGAGGGTGGATTCACAGATACGCAGTATTTT
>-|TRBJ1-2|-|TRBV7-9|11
CASSSDPGYTF
TGTGCCAGCAGCTCGGACCCAGGCTACACCTTC
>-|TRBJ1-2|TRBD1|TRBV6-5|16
CASSYGQGISNYGYTF
TGTGCCAGCAGTTACGGACAGGGGATATCGAACTATGGCTACACCTTC
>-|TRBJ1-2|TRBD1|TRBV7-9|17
CASSLVGQGGSNYGYTF
TGTGCCAGCAGCTTAGTAGGACAGGGAGGTTCTAACTATGGCTACACCTTC
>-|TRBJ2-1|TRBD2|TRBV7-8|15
CASSSSGNTYNEQFF
TGTGCCAGCAGCTCTAGCGGGAACACCTACAATGAGCAGTTCTTC
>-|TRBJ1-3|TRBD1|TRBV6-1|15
CASRDRFGSGNTIYF
TGTGCCAGCAGGGACAGGTTTGGGTCTGGAAACACCATATATTTT
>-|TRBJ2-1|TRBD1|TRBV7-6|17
CASSLGQGEYKPNEQFF
TGTGCCAGCAGCTTGGGACAGGGGGAATATAAACCTAATGAGCAGTTCTTC
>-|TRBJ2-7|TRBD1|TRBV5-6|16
CASSFGTGVPSYEQYF
TGTGCCAGCAGCTTCGGGACAGGGGTTCCCTCCTACGAGCAGTACTTC
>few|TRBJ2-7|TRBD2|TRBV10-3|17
CAISESRLAGPSYEQYF
TGTGCCATCAGTGAGTCGAGGCTAGCGGGGCCCTCCTACGAGCAGTACTTC
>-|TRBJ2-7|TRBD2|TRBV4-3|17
CASSQDWASGVSYEQYF
TGCGCCAGCAGCCAAGATTGGGCTAGCGGGGTATCCTACGAGCAGTACTTC